This entry concerns a single T cell receptor (beta chain). The entry originates in a study of cytotoxic CD8 clonotypes in ibrutinib-treated CLL. Trimming cost V 6 bases and J 0 bases, with 15 bases left between them. The germline CDR1 and CDR2 sequences are MDHEN and SYDVKM. The CDR3 is made up of 15 amino acids. Using immunoSEQ multiplex PCR, the repertoire was profiled, and TCRdb retains in-frame clones only, with some absent. The sample contains about 150,000 clones, about 75% of which appear only once. The rearrangement joins TRBV28 to TRBJ2-7, with D possibly matching TRBD2 (5 bases). The sample consisted of PBMCs, taken after 24 months of ibrutinib treatment. The sequence came from a human donor with chronic lymphocytic leukemia. Here the CDR3 DNA reads TGTGCCAGCAGCCACGAGGGCGGTCTCTCCTACGAGCAGTACTTC. This encodes CASSHEGGLSYEQYF. Together with reference TRBV28 and TRBJ2-7, the CDR3 gives the full variable domain: DVKVTQSSRYLVKRTGEKVFLECVQDMDHENMFWYRQDPGLGLRLIYFSYDVKMKEKGDIPEGYSVSREKKERFSLILESASTNQTSMYLCASSHEGGLSYEQYFGPGTRLTVT.